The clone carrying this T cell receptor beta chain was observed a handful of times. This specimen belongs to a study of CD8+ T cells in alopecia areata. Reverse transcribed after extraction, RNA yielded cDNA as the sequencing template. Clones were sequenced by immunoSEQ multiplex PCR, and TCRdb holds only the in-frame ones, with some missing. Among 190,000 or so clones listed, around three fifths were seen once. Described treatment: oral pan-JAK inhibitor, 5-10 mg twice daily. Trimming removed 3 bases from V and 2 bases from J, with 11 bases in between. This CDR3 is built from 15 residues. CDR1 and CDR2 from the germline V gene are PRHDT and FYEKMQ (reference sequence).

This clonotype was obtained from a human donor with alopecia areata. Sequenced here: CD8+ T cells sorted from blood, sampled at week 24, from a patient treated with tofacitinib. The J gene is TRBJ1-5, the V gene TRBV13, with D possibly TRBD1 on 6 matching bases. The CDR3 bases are TGTGCCAGCAGCTTGGGGGGCCATGGCAATCAGCCCCAGCATTTT. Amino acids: CASSLGGHGNQPQHF.